This TCR beta chain appears in the sequencing data of a study of T-cell memory formation after mild COVID-19. Study-wide context: The TCR clusters were mostly specific to one donor.

Germline CDR1 reads MNHEY; CDR2 reads SMNVEV (reference sequence). The V end was cut by 11 bases, the J end by 4 bases, with 21 bases between. This CDR3 has 14 residues. Each CDR3 protein gets one entry after TCRdb re-called the 5' RACE reads with MiXCR. Counted here are roughly 410,000 distinct CDR3 sequences, about 24% occurring once; the ten biggest clones make up around 8.1%. This sequence joins TRBV27 and TRBJ2-7, with D tentatively TRBD2 (5 bases). Sequenced sample: PBMCs or a T cell subset sorted from them (not recorded which). The origin of this receptor is an adult woman who had mild COVID-19 (a few samples of this study predate the infection). Cell type and time point are not known. In DNA, the CDR3 is TGTGCCGTTCGGAAATCGGGCTCGGGGTACGAGCAGTACTTC. This encodes CAVRKSGSGYEQYF.